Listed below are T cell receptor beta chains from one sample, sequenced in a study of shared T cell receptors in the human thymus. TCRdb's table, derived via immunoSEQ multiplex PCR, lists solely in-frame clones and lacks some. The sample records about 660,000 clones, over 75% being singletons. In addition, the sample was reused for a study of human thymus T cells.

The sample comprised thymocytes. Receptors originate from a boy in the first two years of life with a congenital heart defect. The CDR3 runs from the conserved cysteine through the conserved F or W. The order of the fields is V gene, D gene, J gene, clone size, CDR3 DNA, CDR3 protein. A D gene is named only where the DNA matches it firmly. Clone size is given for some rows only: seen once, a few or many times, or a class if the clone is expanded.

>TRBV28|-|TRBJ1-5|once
TGTGCCAGCGACCGGGGCAATCAGCCCCAGCATTTT
CASDRGNQPQHF
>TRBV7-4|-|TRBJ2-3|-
TGTGCCAGCAGCTTAGCGCCCGGGAATACGCAGTATTTT
CASSLAPGNTQYF
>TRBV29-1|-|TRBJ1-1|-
TGCAGCGTTTACAGGGAGGGGGTCTTGCGAGCTTTCTTT
CSVYREGVLRAFF
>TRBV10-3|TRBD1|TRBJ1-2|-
TGTGCCATCAGTGAGCCCCTACAGGGGGCAGGGAACTATGGCTACACCTTC
CAISEPLQGAGNYGYTF
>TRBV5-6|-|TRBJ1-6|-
TGTGCCAGCAGCTTGGCCTTGTGGACGGAGGATAATTCACCCCTCCACTTT
CASSLALWTEDNSPLHF
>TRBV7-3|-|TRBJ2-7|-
TGTGCCAGCAGCTTATTTGGGGGCGGCGAGCAGTACTTC
CASSLFGGGEQYF
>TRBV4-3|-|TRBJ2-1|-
TGCGCCAGCAGCCAATGGATTTGGGGGGATGAGCAGTTCTTC
CASSQWIWGDEQFF
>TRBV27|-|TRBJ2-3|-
TGTGCCAGCAGCTTTTCTGGGGAGGAAACCACAGGCACAGATACGCAGTATTTT
CASSFSGEETTGTDTQYF
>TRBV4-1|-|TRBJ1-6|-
TGCGCCAGCAGCCAGGGTAGCGGTAACTATAATTCACCCCTCCACTTT
CASSQGSGNYNSPLHF
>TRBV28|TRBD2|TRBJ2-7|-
TGTGCCAGCAGTTTAAGCCCCGGGAGAACTAGCGGCGAGCAGTACTTC
CASSLSPGRTSGEQYF
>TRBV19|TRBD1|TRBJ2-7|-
TGTGCCAGTAGCGTTACCGGGACAGGCATCTACGAGCAGTACTTC
CASSVTGTGIYEQYF
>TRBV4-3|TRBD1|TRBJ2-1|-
TGCGCCAGCAGCCGAGCTACCGGGACAGGGAAAGATGAGCAGTTCTTC
CASSRATGTGKDEQFF
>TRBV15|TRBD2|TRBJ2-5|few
TGTGCCACCAGCCCCCCGGGACTAGCGGGGGGTTGTCTGGAGACCCAGTACTTC
CATSPPGLAGGCLETQYF
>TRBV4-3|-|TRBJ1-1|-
TGCGCCAGCAGCCATGCCCCCGGCGGGACTAACACTGAAGCTTTCTTT
CASSHAPGGTNTEAFF
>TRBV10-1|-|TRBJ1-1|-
TGCGCCAGCGAGGGGAGGGGGAACACTGAAGCTTTCTTT
CASEGRGNTEAFF